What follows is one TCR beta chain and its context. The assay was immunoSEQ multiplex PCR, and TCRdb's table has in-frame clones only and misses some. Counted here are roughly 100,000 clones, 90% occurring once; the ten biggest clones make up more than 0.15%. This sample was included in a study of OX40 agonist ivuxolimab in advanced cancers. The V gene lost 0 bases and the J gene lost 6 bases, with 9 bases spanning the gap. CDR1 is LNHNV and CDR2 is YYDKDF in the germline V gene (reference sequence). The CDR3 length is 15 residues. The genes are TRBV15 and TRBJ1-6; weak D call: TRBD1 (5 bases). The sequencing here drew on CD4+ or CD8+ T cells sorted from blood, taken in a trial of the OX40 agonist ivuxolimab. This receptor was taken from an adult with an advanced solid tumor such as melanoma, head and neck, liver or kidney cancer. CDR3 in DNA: TGTGCCACCAGCAGAGAAGGGGCTCTTAATTCACCCCTCCACTTT. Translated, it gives CATSREGALNSPLHF.